Shown below are 25 T cell receptor beta chains from a single sample sequenced in a study of blood T cell repertoires in COVID-19. Method: immunoSEQ multiplex PCR; TCRdb's copy keeps in-frame clones and lacks some. The table includes 400,000 or so clones, 85% to 90% detected once. The specimen was peripheral blood. These receptors were obtained from a man between 18 and 35 years old with COVID-19, enrolled during active disease.

The rearrangement joins TRBV5-1 to TRBJ2-1, with D maybe TRBD1 (6 bases). Germline assignment: CDR1 SGHRS and CDR2 YFSETQ. V was clipped by 3 bases and J by 6 bases, with 16 bases between them. The CDR3 is made up of 15 amino acids. CDR3 DNA: TGCGCCAGCAGCTCAATGTCACAGGGATCCAATGAGCAGTTCTTC. This translates into CASSSMSQGSNEQFF.

This sequence joins TRBV2 and TRBJ1-6, with TRBD1 matching 7 bases. The ends lost 3 bases at V and 4 bases at J; junction bases unmatched: 9. The CDR3 is 17 amino acids. Per the germline V gene, CDR1 is SNHLY and CDR2 is FYNNEI. The CDR3, as DNA: TGTGCCAGCAGTGACCCCCCCGACAGGGAATATAATTCACCCCTCCACTTT. It is translated as CASSDPPDREYNSPLHF.

The chain uses TRBV27 and TRBJ1-5; D is undetermined. This CDR3 has 13 amino acids. V lost 0 bases to trimming and J lost 10 bases, with 10 bases between them. Germline CDR1 is MNHEY and CDR2 is SMNVEV (reference sequence). Here the CDR3 DNA reads TGTGCCAGCAGTTTATCGGGCCCCGGACCCCAGCATTTT. Encoded protein: CASSLSGPGPQHF.

The sample holds many counts of this clone. V usage is TRBV2 and J usage is TRBJ1-5, with TRBD1 matching 7 bases. The length of the CDR3 is 16 residues. Germline V lookup: CDR1 SNHLY, CDR2 FYNNEI. The V gene end was trimmed by 4 bases and the J gene end by 0 bases; junction bases not matched to a gene: 6. The CDR3 is CASSAGQEGSNQPQHF. The CDR3 nucleotides read TGTGCCAGCAGTGCAGGACAGGAGGGTAGCAATCAGCCCCAGCATTTT.

The chain links TRBV4-1 to TRBJ2-7; 7 bases are shared with TRBD1. The germline V gene encodes CDR1 MGHRA and CDR2 YSYEKL. V dropped 5 bases and J dropped 5; count of bases not matched to a gene: 12. There are 15 residues in the CDR3. CDR3 in DNA: TGCGCCAGCAGCAAGACGGGCCAGGGGGTCGACGAGCAGTACTTC. Translation gives CASSKTGQGVDEQYF.

This chain links TRBV27 with TRBJ2-3; D is possibly TRBD1 (5 bases). CDR1 is MNHEY, CDR2 SMNVEV, per germline (reference sequence). The germline V and J ends were trimmed by 4 bases and 2 bases, with 10 bases remaining between them. The CDR3 is 14 amino acids. This CDR3 is CASSSRTYTDTQYF. Written as DNA, the CDR3 is TGTGCCAGCAGTTCCCGGACATACACAGATACGCAGTATTTT.

This clone was seen a single time. The rearrangement joins TRBV19 to TRBJ1-1, with D hard to call. This CDR3 is built from 14 residues. The germline gives CDR1 LNHDA, CDR2 SQIVND (reference sequence). With 5 bases removed from V and 6 bases from J, the gap between germline ends came to 16 bases. CDR3 nucleotides: TGTGCCAGTAGTGTAGGAGGAGGTGAGGCTGAAGCTTTCTTT. This translates into CASSVGGGEAEAFF.

V usage is TRBV19 and J usage is TRBJ2-7, with 11 bases aligning to TRBD2. The CDR3 runs to 15 residues. Trimming cost V 6 bases and J 3 bases; bases outside gene matches: 7. Germline V gives CDR1 LNHDA, CDR2 SQIVND (reference sequence). CDR3 DNA: TGTGCCAGTAGCCTTTCCGGGACTAGCGGCTACGAGCAGTACTTC. It is translated as CASSLSGTSGYEQYF.

The chain couples TRBV29-1 to TRBJ2-1; 13 bases agree with TRBD2. J lost 7 bases, V lost 4 bases, and 4 bases had no gene match. Germline V CDR1 and CDR2: SQVTM, ANQGSEA. The CDR3 contains 14 residues. For the CDR3, the DNA is TGCAGCGTTGGGGGACTAGCGGGATTGAATGAGCAGTTCTTC. Its translation: CSVGGLAGLNEQFF.

The chain recombines TRBV20-1 with TRBJ1-5; possible D gene TRBD1, 5 bases. This CDR3 has 15 residues. Germline V gene lookup returns CDR1 DFQATT and CDR2 SNEGSKA (reference sequence). V lost 3 bases and J lost 3, with 15 bases in between. CDR3 sequence reads: CSASARANDNQPQHF. In DNA form, the CDR3 reads TGCAGTGCTAGTGCCAGGGCCAACGACAATCAGCCCCAGCATTTT.

This clone was found a few times. The V call is TRBV7-2, the J call TRBJ2-5; unclear D gene. V lost 1 base and J lost 2, with 11 bases in between. Germline CDR1 reads SGHTA; CDR2 reads FQGNSA. The CDR3 covers 15 residues. The DNA of the CDR3 is TGTGCCAGCAGCTTAGTACAGTCCCCACAAGAGACCCAGTACTTC. This encodes CASSLVQSPQETQYF.

Here the CDR3 reads CASSQELGTGRYEQYF. In nucleotides, the CDR3 is TGTGCCAGCAGCCAAGAACTCGGGACAGGACGCTACGAGCAGTACTTC. The chain couples TRBV3-1 (or the pseudogene TRBV3-2) to TRBJ2-7; 8 bases align to TRBD1. V gave up 0 bases and J gave up 3 bases; unmatched junction bases: 7. Germline CDR1 reads LGHDT; CDR2 reads YNNKEL (reference sequence). The CDR3 length is 16 residues.

The genes are TRBV5-4 and TRBJ2-1; TRBD2 aligns across 12 bases. The junction had 6 bases not matched to a gene; V was cut back by 3 bases and J by 8 bases. The CDR3 consists of 15 residues. Germline V gives CDR1 SGHNT, CDR2 YYREEE (reference sequence). The CDR3 DNA reads TGTGCCAGCAGCTCCAAGACTAGCGGGAGCGATGAGCAGTTCTTC. Amino acid sequence: CASSSKTSGSDEQFF.

The V gene is TRBV4-1, the J gene TRBJ2-2; D is possibly TRBD2 (5 bases). Germline CDR1 is MGHRA and CDR2 is YSYEKL. This CDR3 comprises 16 residues. V lost 0 bases, J lost 6 bases, and 14 bases lay in between. CDR3 amino acids: CASSQEFTRRSGELFF. The CDR3 DNA is TGCGCCAGCAGCCAAGAGTTCACGCGGAGGTCCGGGGAGCTGTTTTTT.

CDR3 loop: CASSQGVERQFF. The CDR3 DNA reads as TGCGCCAGCAGCCAAGGGGTGGAGAGGCAGTTCTTC. This chain links TRBV4-1 with TRBJ2-1; D gene uncertain. The CDR3 covers 12 residues. The V gene lost 1 base and the J gene lost 12 bases, with 10 bases spanning the gap. Per germline, CDR1 MGHRA and CDR2 YSYEKL.

In this sample, this clone turned up once. The chain recombines TRBV3-1 (or the pseudogene TRBV3-2) with TRBJ2-7; TRBD2 agrees at 11 bases. The CDR3 is made up of 17 amino acids. Trimming at V came to 0 bases and at J to 1 base, leaving 5 bases not matched to a gene. The germline V gene has CDR1 LGHDT and CDR2 YNNKEL (reference sequence). The CDR3 loop reads CASSQDFGLAGSYEQYF. The DNA for the CDR3 is TGTGCCAGCAGCCAAGATTTCGGACTAGCGGGTTCCTACGAGCAGTACTTC.

This clone was detected only a few times. The chain is built from TRBV27 and TRBJ1-5; D remains ambiguous. Germline lookup yields CDR1 MNHEY and CDR2 SMNVEV (reference sequence). The CDR3 is made up of 16 amino acids. Trimming pared 6 bases from V and 0 bases from J, leaving 15 bases between. The CDR3 DNA sequence: TGTGCCAGCAGACAAGGAGTCGGGTATAGCAATCAGCCCCAGCATTTT. This sequence encodes CASRQGVGYSNQPQHF.

Concerning this clone itself: One end of the junction is discordant with germline, which a read error may explain. V and J are TRBV19 and TRBJ1-2; possibly TRBD1 for D (6 bases). Germline V lookup: CDR1 LNHDA, CDR2 SQIVND (reference sequence). The CDR3 length is 12 residues. The CDR3 coding sequence is TGTGCCAGTAATACAGGGTACTACGGCTACACCTTC. Translated, it gives CASNTGYYGYTF.

The chain has TRBV9 and TRBJ2-1; D remains unclear. Deletions cut 0 bases from V and 3 bases from J, with 16 bases between. This CDR3 spans 17 amino acids. Germline assignment: CDR1 SGDLS and CDR2 YYNGEE. CDR3 residues: CASSVGRATAFYNEQFF. CDR3 bases: TGTGCCAGCAGCGTAGGTAGAGCGACTGCGTTCTACAATGAGCAGTTCTTC.

This sequence joins TRBV27 and TRBJ1-1; D is perhaps TRBD1 (6 bases). The germline V and J ends were trimmed by 6 bases and 6 bases, with 17 bases remaining between them. This CDR3 spans 14 amino acids. The germline V gene encodes CDR1 MNHEY and CDR2 SMNVEV (reference sequence). This chain's CDR3 is CASSLTGYSAEAFF. The DNA for the CDR3 is TGTGCCAGCAGCCTCACAGGGTATTCCGCTGAAGCTTTCTTT.

This clone was picked up one time. The J gene is TRBJ1-1, the V gene TRBV18, with no clear D. The CDR3 length is 14 residues. Germline V gene sequence: CDR1 KGHSH, CDR2 LQKENI. The V and J ends lost 3 bases and 3 bases respectively, with 11 bases between them. The CDR3 here is CASSPAVSDTEAFF. The CDR3 DNA reads as TGTGCCAGCTCACCGGCGGTGTCTGACACTGAAGCTTTCTTT.

The rearrangement joins TRBV19 to TRBJ2-1; 8 bases are shared with TRBD2. CDR1 LNHDA and CDR2 SQIVND come from the germline V gene (reference sequence). Trimming at V came to 2 bases and at J to 15 bases, leaving 33 bases not matched to a gene. This CDR3 spans 21 amino acids. CDR3 nucleotides: TGTGCCAGTAGTATAATAATGGGGGCCCTTCGGGCGGGAGGTCGTAAGAGGAGCTGGTTCTTC. Protein sequence: CASSIIMGALRAGGRKRSWFF.

The chain has TRBV2 and TRBJ2-5; TRBD2 matches 7 bases. V lost 9 bases and J lost 0; bases outside the gene matches: 13. The germline gives CDR1 SNHLY, CDR2 FYNNEI. The length of the CDR3 is 16 residues. The DNA for the CDR3 is TGTGCCAGTACGGGTTTGGGGCGGGGGAACCAAGAGACCCAGTACTTC. Its translation: CASTGLGRGNQETQYF.

This clone has a single count. The V and J genes are TRBV5-4 and TRBJ2-3, with TRBD2 as a possible D gene (5 bases). This CDR3 region has 14 residues. V lost 1 base and J lost 5, with 11 bases in between. Germline loops: CDR1 SGHNT, CDR2 YYREEE (reference sequence). The DNA of the CDR3 is TGTGCCAGCAGCTTGCGCGGGTCCAAAGATACGCAGTATTTT. Protein product: CASSLRGSKDTQYF.

This clone was counted only a few times. The J gene is TRBJ2-7, the V gene TRBV30, with TRBD1 matching over 11 bases. After removal of 4 bases from V and 5 bases from J, the junction contained 4 bases not matched to a gene. Germline loops: CDR1 GTSNPN, CDR2 SVGIG (reference sequence). The CDR3 consists of 13 residues. DNA for the CDR3: TGTGCCTGGAATACGGGACAGGGGGACGAGCAGTACTTC. Protein: CAWNTGQGDEQYF.